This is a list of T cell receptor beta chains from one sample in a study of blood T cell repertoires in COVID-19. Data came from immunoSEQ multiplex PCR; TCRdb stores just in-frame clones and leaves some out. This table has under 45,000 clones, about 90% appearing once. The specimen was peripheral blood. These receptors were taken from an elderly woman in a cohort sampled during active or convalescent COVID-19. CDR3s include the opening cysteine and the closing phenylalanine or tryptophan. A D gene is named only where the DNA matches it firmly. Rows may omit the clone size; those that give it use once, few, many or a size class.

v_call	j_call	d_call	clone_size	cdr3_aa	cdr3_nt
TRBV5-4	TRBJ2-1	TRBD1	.	CASSSGQGISNEQFF	TGTGCCAGCAGCTCTGGACAGGGTATCTCCAATGAGCAGTTCTTC
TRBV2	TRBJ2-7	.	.	CATMGTAGGEQYF	TGTGCCACGATGGGTACGGCCGGCGGCGAGCAGTACTTC
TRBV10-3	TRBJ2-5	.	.	CATLETQYF	TGTGCCACCCTAGAGACCCAGTACTTC
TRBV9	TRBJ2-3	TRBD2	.	CASSDRLAGPDTQYF	TGTGCCAGCAGCGACCGACTAGCCGGCCCAGATACGCAGTATTTT
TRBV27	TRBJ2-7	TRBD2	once	CASRSGTRVYEQYF	TGTGCCAGCAGATCCGGGACTAGAGTCTACGAGCAGTACTTC
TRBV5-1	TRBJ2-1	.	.	CASSSDGGPYNEQFF	TGCGCCAGCAGTTCTGACGGAGGGCCCTACAATGAGCAGTTCTTC
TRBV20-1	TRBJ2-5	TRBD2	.	CSASPSGEETQYF	TGCAGTGCTAGTCCTAGCGGGGAAGAGACCCAGTACTTC
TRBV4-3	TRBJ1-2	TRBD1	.	CASSQGPDRGRGYTF	TGCGCCAGCAGCCAAGGTCCGGACAGGGGTAGGGGCTACACCTTC
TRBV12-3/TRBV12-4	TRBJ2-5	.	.	CASMDSHTQYF	TGTGCCAGCATGGACTCGCACACCCAGTACTTC
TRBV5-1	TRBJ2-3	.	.	CASSLTGASTDTQYF	TGCGCCAGCAGCTTGACAGGTGCTAGCACAGATACGCAGTATTTT
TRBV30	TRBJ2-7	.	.	CAWKAGSYEQYF	TGTGCCTGGAAGGCAGGGTCCTACGAGCAGTACTTC
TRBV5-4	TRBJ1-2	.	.	CASSWGGYGYTF	TGTGCCAGCAGCTGGGGCGGCTATGGCTACACCTTC
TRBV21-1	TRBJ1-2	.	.	CASSNAGNKHCYGYTF	TGTGCCAGCAGCAATGCCGGGAATAAACACTGTTATGGCTACACCTTC
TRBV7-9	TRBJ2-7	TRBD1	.	CASKTGQAYEQYF	TGTGCCAGCAAGACAGGGCAGGCCTACGAGCAGTACTTC
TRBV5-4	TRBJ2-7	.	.	CASSLAGSYEQYF	TGTGCCAGCAGCTTGGCCGGGTCCTACGAGCAGTACTTC
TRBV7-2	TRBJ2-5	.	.	CASSLSRGGRAQYF	TGTGCCAGCAGCTTATCCCGCGGGGGCCGGGCCCAGTACTTC
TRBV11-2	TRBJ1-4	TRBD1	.	CASSQGQPNEKLFF	TGTGCCAGCAGCCAGGGACAGCCTAATGAAAAACTGTTTTTT
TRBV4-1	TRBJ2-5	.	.	CASSQDRQETQYF	TGCGCCAGCAGCCAAGACCGGCAAGAGACCCAGTACTTC
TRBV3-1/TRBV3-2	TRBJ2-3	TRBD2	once	CASSQGAGTSGGGTDTQYF	TGTGCCAGCAGCCAAGGAGCCGGGACTAGCGGAGGGGGCACAGATACGCAGTATTTT
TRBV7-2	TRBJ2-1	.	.	CASSLRWGGEDEQFF	TGTGCCAGCAGCTTAAGGTGGGGGGGCGAGGATGAGCAGTTCTTC
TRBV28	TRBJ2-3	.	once	CASRYESRSTDTQYF	TGTGCCAGCAGGTATGAATCGAGGAGCACAGATACGCAGTATTTT
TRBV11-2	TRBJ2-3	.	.	CASSLGSGPSTDTQYF	TGTGCCAGCAGCTTGGGTAGCGGTCCTAGCACAGATACGCAGTATTTT
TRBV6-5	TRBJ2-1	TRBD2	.	CASSYSGLAAYNEQFF	TGTGCCAGCAGTTACTCGGGACTAGCGGCCTACAATGAGCAGTTCTTC
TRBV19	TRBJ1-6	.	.	CASSLGGVNSPLHF	TGTGCCAGTTCGTTGGGGGGAGTGAATTCACCCCTCCACTTT
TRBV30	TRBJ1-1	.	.	CAWSVAGGAGYTEAFF	TGTGCCTGGAGTGTCGCGGGAGGGGCAGGCTACACTGAAGCTTTCTTT
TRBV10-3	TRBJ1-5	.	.	CATSSGDYNQPQHF	TGTGCCACCTCTTCAGGGGATTACAATCAGCCCCAGCATTTT